This passage covers 21 T cell receptor beta chains from one sample sequenced in a study of shared clonotypes between healthy human individuals. The protocol was immunoSEQ multiplex PCR, while the TCRdb copy is restricted to in-frame clones and leaves out a portion. This sample has some 470,000 clones, with less than 80% found just once. The sequencing sample was made of PBMCs. Receptors originate from a woman aged 40 to 50 in good health. Some clones in this sample may be carry-over from other donors' samples.

The chain combines TRBV7-2 with TRBJ2-2, with no clear D. Germline CDR1 reads SGHTA; CDR2 reads FQGNSA. The CDR3 extends over 14 amino acids. V lost 1 base to trimming and J lost 5 bases, with 8 bases between them. CDR3 coding DNA: TGTGCCAGCAGCTTAGTGAGGTTTACCGGGGAGCTGTTTTTT. Translation gives CASSLVRFTGELFF. Full variable domain (missing parts from reference TRBV7-2 and TRBJ2-2): GAGVSQSPSNKVTEKGKDVELRCDPISGHTALYWYRQSLGQGLEFLIYFQGNSAPDKSGLPSDRFSAERTGGSVSTLTIQRTQQEDSAVYLCASSLVRFTGELFFGEGSRLTVL.

The chain employs TRBV11-2 and TRBJ2-7, with 8 bases lining up with TRBD2. CDR1 is SGHAT, CDR2 FQNNGV, per germline. This CDR3 is 13 amino acids long. Germline trimming cut 0 bases from V and 6 bases from J; bases unmatched to any gene: 1. CDR3 region: CASSLDRGGEQYF. The CDR3 DNA reads TGTGCCAGCAGCTTAGATCGGGGGGGCGAGCAGTACTTC.

This clone showed up many times. The chain has TRBV7-9 and TRBJ1-2; D possibly corresponds to TRBD1 (5 bases). Germline V gene lookup returns CDR1 SEHNR and CDR2 FQNEAQ (reference sequence). This CDR3 region has 13 residues. The germline V and J ends were trimmed by 5 bases and 6 bases, with 13 bases remaining between them. CDR3 nucleotides: TGTGCCAGCAGCCCGCCGGGACTGAATGGCTACACCTTC. Protein sequence: CASSPPGLNGYTF.

CDR3 in DNA: TGTGCCAGCAGCCCCCCGCGGCAGCTCTACGAGCAGTACTTC. This gives the protein CASSPPRQLYEQYF. The chain is built from TRBV14 and TRBJ2-7; D not resolved. Germline lookup yields CDR1 SGHDN and CDR2 FVKESK. CDR3 size: 14 residues. V was shortened by 4 bases and J by 3 bases, with 13 bases between the two germline ends.

This rearrangement joins TRBV18 to TRBJ1-3, with TRBD1 identical over 7 bases. V dropped 7 bases and J dropped 0; count of bases not matched to a gene: 3. Germline CDR1 is KGHSH and CDR2 is LQKENI. The CDR3 is 14 amino acids. The CDR3 protein is CASLGQHSGNTIYF. In DNA form, the CDR3 reads TGTGCCAGCTTGGGACAGCACTCTGGAAACACCATATATTTT.

The rearrangement links TRBV4-3 to TRBJ1-6; the D gene is possibly TRBD1 (5 bases). The CDR3 runs 16 residues. Trimming stripped 1 base from V and 5 bases from J, with 12 bases between. Per the germline V gene, CDR1 is LGHNA and CDR2 is YSLEER. The CDR3 is CASSQGGARNNSPLHF. The CDR3 bases are TGCGCCAGCAGCCAAGGAGGGGCGCGAAATAATTCACCCCTCCACTTT.

This clone was picked up one time. The genes are TRBV19 and TRBJ1-1; TRBD1 is a possible D gene (6 bases). The CDR3 contains 13 residues. The germline V gene has CDR1 LNHDA and CDR2 SQIVND (reference sequence). Trimming removed 3 bases from V and 6 bases from J, with 11 bases in between. CDR3 region: CASSISSGAEAFF. The CDR3 DNA reads TGTGCCAGTAGTATTTCGTCAGGGGCTGAAGCTTTCTTT. The full variable domain, its missing parts supplied by reference TRBV19 and TRBJ1-1, is DGGITQSPKYLFRKEGQNVTLSCEQNLNHDAMYWYRQDPGQGLRLIYYSQIVNDFQKGDIAEGYSVSREKKESFPLTVTSAQKNPTAFYLCASSISSGAEAFFGQGTRLTVV.

Points on this clone: Given a far larger clone just one base away, this is likely a sequencing read error. The CDR3 reads CSSSPHGLTTYEQYF. The CDR3 nucleotides are TGTTCCAGCAGTCCCCATGGACTAACAACCTACGAGCAGTACTTC. This rearrangement joins TRBV28 to TRBJ2-7; D is perhaps TRBD2 (6 bases). Germline V gene data show CDR1 as MDHEN and CDR2 as SYDVKM. The CDR3 runs 15 residues. The whole variable domain, filled in from reference TRBV28 and TRBJ2-7, reads DVKVTQSSRYLVKRTGEKVFLECVQDMDHENMFWYRQDPGLGLRLIYFSYDVKMKEKGDIPEGYSVSREKKERFSLILESASTNQTSMYLCSSSPHGLTTYEQYFGPGTRLTVT.

The rearrangement joins TRBV28 to TRBJ1-2; 8 positions match TRBD1. The CDR3 is 12 amino acids. Germline lookup yields CDR1 MDHEN and CDR2 SYDVKM. Losses at the gene ends were 7 bases for V and 7 bases for J; bases not matched to a gene: 5. The DNA of the CDR3 is TGTGCCAGCAATACAGGGGGAGGTGGCTACACCTTC. Protein: CASNTGGGGYTF.

The chain uses TRBV23-1 and TRBJ2-7, with a tentative D call TRBD2 (6 bases). TRBV23-1 is labeled an ORF, and its function is uncertain. V lost 3 bases and J lost 4, with 16 bases in between. The CDR3 sequence is 15 residues long. DNA for the CDR3: TGCGCCAGCAGTCATCAAGCGGGCAGATTTTACGAGCAGTACTTC. The encoded protein is CASSHQAGRFYEQYF.

The chain combines TRBV7-2 with TRBJ2-7, with TRBD2 matching 8 bases. The CDR3 runs 15 residues. The germline gives CDR1 SGHTA, CDR2 FQGNSA. The ends lost 5 bases at V and 2 bases at J; junction bases unmatched: 8. DNA of the CDR3: TGTGCCAGCAGCCCAAGCGGGAGCGGGCCCTACGAGCAGTACTTC. It translates to CASSPSGSGPYEQYF.

This clone has a count of ten or more. The rearrangement uses TRBV6-5 and TRBJ2-7, with D perhaps matching TRBD1 (6 bases). The CDR3 is made up of 14 amino acids. V lost 10 bases and J lost 6, with 22 bases in between. From germline, CDR1 is MNHEY and CDR2 SVGAGI. The CDR3 sequence: CATKGRGPSREQYF. CDR3 DNA: TGTGCCACCAAGGGCAGGGGCCCTTCTCGCGAGCAGTACTTC.

This chain connects TRBV7-3 to TRBJ2-3; maybe TRBD1 (5 bases). CDR1 SGHTA and CDR2 FQGTGA come from the germline V gene. V was cut by 3 bases and J by 1 base, with 11 bases left in between. CDR3 length: 15 residues. CDR3 coding DNA: TGTGCCAGCAGCTTGGGGCCTCTAGGCACAGATACGCAGTATTTT. As protein: CASSLGPLGTDTQYF.

The rearrangement links TRBV7-9 to TRBJ1-2; 12 bases match TRBD1. Germline lookup yields CDR1 SEHNR and CDR2 FQNEAQ (reference sequence). The CDR3 has 17 amino acids. V lost 0 bases and J lost 7; bases outside the gene matches: 9. CDR3 nucleotide sequence: TGTGCCAGCAGCTTAGCGCAGTTCGGGACAGGGGGCTCTGGCTACACCTTC. This translates into CASSLAQFGTGGSGYTF.

A remark on this clone: Only one base separates this from a far larger clonotype, so it likely reflects a read error. The chain has TRBV5-1 and TRBJ2-2; D perhaps matches TRBD1 (7 bases). V was shortened by 0 bases and J by 6 bases, with 15 bases between the two germline ends. Germline values: CDR1 SGHRS, CDR2 YFSETQ. CDR3 length equals 16 residues. The CDR3 here is CASSLVAGGLAGELFF. The CDR3 coding sequence is TGCGCCAGCAGCTTGGTGGCAGGGGGACTGGCCGGGGAGCTGTTTTTT.

This chain joins TRBV5-1 and TRBJ1-1; D uncertain. This CDR3 spans 14 amino acids. V was trimmed by 0 bases and J by 6 bases, leaving 12 bases between them. CDR1 and CDR2 (germline): SGHRS, YFSETQ. The CDR3 region is CASSLAPEDAEAFF. The DNA of the CDR3 is TGCGCCAGCAGCTTGGCCCCAGAGGACGCTGAAGCTTTCTTT.

V usage is TRBV6-5 and J usage is TRBJ2-1; 7 bases match TRBD1. The V and J ends lost 4 bases and 4 bases, in that order; junction bases with no gene match: 7. CDR1 MNHEY and CDR2 SVGAGI come from the germline V gene. This CDR3 region has 15 residues. CDR3 protein: CASSSDRSAYNEQFF. In nucleotides, the CDR3 is TGTGCCAGCAGTTCGGACAGGTCCGCTTACAATGAGCAGTTCTTC.

V is TRBV12-2 and J is TRBJ2-2; TRBD2, the D gene given by the table, was not confirmed from the DNA. TRBV12-2 is a recognized pseudogene. The CDR3 has 12 amino acids. The CDR3 nucleotides read TGTGCAAGCCGGGGAGACACCGGGGAGCTGTTTTTT. It specifies CASRGDTGELFF.

The chain links TRBV19 to TRBJ2-6; tentatively, D is TRBD2 (5 bases). Trimming left V 10 bases short and J 3 bases short, with 19 bases between. The CDR3 has 16 amino acids. Per the germline V gene, CDR1 is LNHDA and CDR2 is SQIVND (reference sequence). The CDR3 spells CAKLSGELSGANVLTF. For the CDR3, the DNA is TGTGCCAAGCTATCCGGGGAGCTTAGTGGGGCCAACGTCCTGACTTTC.

With regard to this clone: The sample contains more than one DNA sequence encoding this CDR3. The gene calls are TRBV5-1 and TRBJ2-3; D is uncertain. The germline V gene encodes CDR1 SGHRS and CDR2 YFSETQ. Between the trimmed V and J ends, which lost 2 bases and 4 bases, there was a span of 5 bases. The CDR3 has 12 residues. For the CDR3, the DNA is TGCGCCAGCAGCTTACTCTCAGATACGCAGTATTTT. This codes for CASSLLSDTQYF.

The chain has TRBV29-1 and TRBJ2-1; D is unresolved. The CDR3 sequence is 12 residues long. Per germline, CDR1 SQVTM and CDR2 ANQGSEA. Trimming left V 4 bases short and J 6 bases short, with 10 bases between. The CDR3 here is CSVVQSANEQFF. CDR3 nucleotides: TGCAGCGTTGTGCAGTCGGCCAATGAGCAGTTCTTC.